These T cell receptor beta chains were read from a single sample in a study of blood T cells in healthy people across ages. TCRdb ran MiXCR on the 5' RACE reads and lists one entry per CDR3 protein. Altogether more than 750,000 distinct CDR3 sequences are present, almost 30% being singletons, with the ten largest covering 10%. In addition, the sample was reused for a study of T cells of mothers and their children.

Sequenced input: blood. The receptors stem from a woman aged 40 to 49 in good health. CDR3s include the opening cysteine and the closing phenylalanine or tryptophan. The D gene is left open where the match is weak. Size is stated for part of the rows, as once, few or many counts, or as a class when the clone is expanded.

j_call v_call clone_size cdr3_length d_call cdr3_nt cdr3_aa
TRBJ2-7 TRBV10-2 many 15 - TGCGCCAGCAGTGAGGGCCCAGGGGTCGTCTACGAGCAGTACTTC CASSEGPGVVYEQYF
TRBJ2-5 TRBV12-3/TRBV12-4 - 14 - TGTGCCAGCAGTTTAAACACTATTCAAGAGACCCAGTACTTC CASSLNTIQETQYF
TRBJ2-2 TRBV5-1 - 13 - TGCGCCAGCTCTGAGGACCGCACCGGGGAGCTGTTTTTT CASSEDRTGELFF
TRBJ2-7 TRBV7-6 many 14 - TGTGCCAGCAGCTCCCGACAGAGCTCCTACGAGCAGTACTTC CASSSRQSSYEQYF
TRBJ2-7 TRBV20-1 few 17 TRBD2 TGCAGTGCCGTTGCTCTGGGGCTAGCGGGGGTTCCCTACGAGCAGTACTTC CSAVALGLAGVPYEQYF
TRBJ2-3 TRBV5-1 few 15 - TGCGCCAGCAGCTTAGGGACCAAGGGGGCAGATACGCAGTATTTT CASSLGTKGADTQYF
TRBJ2-1 TRBV30 many 19 TRBD1 TGTGCCTGGAGTACCCTTTCAGGGGGCGCGAGGAGCTCCTACAATGAGCAGTTCTTC CAWSTLSGGARSSYNEQFF
TRBJ2-6 TRBV5-5 few 17 - TGTGCCAGCACCCCCTCGTTGGGGTCCTCTGGGGCCAACGTCCTGACTTTC CASTPSLGSSGANVLTF
TRBJ2-1 TRBV7-3 many 20 TRBD2 TGTGCCAGCAGCCCCCCCGATGGTGTAGCGGGGGGGCCATTAGGGAATGAGCAGTTCTTC CASSPPDGVAGGPLGNEQFF
TRBJ2-7 TRBV12-3/TRBV12-4 - 16 - TGTGCCAGCAGTTTTGGGGCAGGGTATCGGGTCTACGAGCAGTACTTC CASSFGAGYRVYEQYF
TRBJ1-1 TRBV29-1 - 12 - TGCAGCGTTGAAGATCTTCGGGCTGAAGCTTTCTTT CSVEDLRAEAFF
TRBJ1-2 TRBV19 - 13 TRBD1 TGTGCCAGTAACACAGGGGGCGACTATGGCTACACCTTC CASNTGGDYGYTF
TRBJ2-7 TRBV4-3 few 15 - TGCGCCAGCAGCCATCAACGCGGGGAGTCCTACGAGCAGTACTTC CASSHQRGESYEQYF
TRBJ1-5 TRBV20-1 - 14 TRBD1 TGCAGTGCAACTTCAGGGGGCTACAATCAGCCCCAGCATTTT CSATSGGYNQPQHF
TRBJ2-5 TRBV7-2 many 15 - TGTGCCAGCAGCTCGCCCGGAAGCCAACAAGAGACCCAGTACTTC CASSSPGSQQETQYF
TRBJ1-2 TRBV29-1 - 13 TRBD1 TGCAGCGTTGCCCTCCAGGGGGTCCATGGCTACACCTTC CSVALQGVHGYTF
TRBJ2-2 TRBV7-3 - 14 - TGTGCCAGCAGCTTAACGGACACCCCCGGGGAGCTGTTTTTT CASSLTDTPGELFF
TRBJ1-2 TRBV12-3/TRBV12-4 - 14 - TGTGCCAGCAGTCCGGGGATACAGGGAAATGGCTACACCTTC CASSPGIQGNGYTF
TRBJ2-7 TRBV20-1 once 12 - TGCAGGGCTAGAGGCCGTAGCTACGAGCAGTACTTC CRARGRSYEQYF
TRBJ1-1 TRBV5-1 few 16 TRBD1 TGCGCCAGCAGCTTGGTGGGACAGGGAATGAACACTGAAGCTTTCTTT CASSLVGQGMNTEAFF
TRBJ2-1 TRBV4-1 - 17 TRBD2 TGCGCCAGCAGCCTTCGGACTAGCGGGGGCCCCTACAATGAGCAGTTCTTC CASSLRTSGGPYNEQFF
TRBJ2-7 TRBV20-1 many 15 TRBD2 TGCAGTGCAGAAACCGGGACTAGCGTAACCTACGAGCAGTACTTC CSAETGTSVTYEQYF
TRBJ1-2 TRBV5-1 - 14 TRBD1 TGCGCCAGCAGCGACAGGGGGGGATTCTATGGCTACACCTTC CASSDRGGFYGYTF
TRBJ2-7 TRBV11-2 - 14 - TGTGCCAGCAGCCCGGGGGTGACCAGGGACGAGCAGTACTTC CASSPGVTRDEQYF